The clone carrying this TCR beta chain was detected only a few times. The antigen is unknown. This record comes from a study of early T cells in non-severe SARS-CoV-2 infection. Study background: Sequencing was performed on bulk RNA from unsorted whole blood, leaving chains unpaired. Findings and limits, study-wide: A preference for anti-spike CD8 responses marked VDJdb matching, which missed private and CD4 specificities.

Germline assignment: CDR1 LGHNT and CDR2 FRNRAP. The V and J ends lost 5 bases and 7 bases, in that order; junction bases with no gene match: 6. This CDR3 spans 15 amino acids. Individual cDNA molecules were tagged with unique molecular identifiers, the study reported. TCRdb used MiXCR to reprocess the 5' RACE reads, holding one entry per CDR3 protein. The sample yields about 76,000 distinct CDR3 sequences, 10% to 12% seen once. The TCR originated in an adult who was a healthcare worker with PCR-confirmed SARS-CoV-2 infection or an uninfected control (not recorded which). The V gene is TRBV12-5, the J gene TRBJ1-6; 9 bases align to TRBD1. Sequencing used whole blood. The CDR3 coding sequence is TGTGCTAGTGGTCCTGGGGACAGGGAGAATTCACCCCTCCACTTT. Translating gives CASGPGDRENSPLHF.